The rows below give T cell receptor beta chains drawn from one sample of a study of identical twins. One entry per CDR3 protein results from TCRdb running MiXCR on the 5' RACE reads. The sample has 200,000 to 250,000 distinct CDR3 sequences; 11% to 15% are singletons. The sequencing input was memory (CD45RO+) T cells sorted from blood. These receptors were taken from a woman younger than 30 in good health. Each CDR3 is given with its conserved first and last residue. The D gene is left open where the match is weak. Not all rows give a size; the values are once, few, many and, for expanded clones, a class.

clone size: few
J gene: TRBJ2-3
V gene: TRBV7-8
D gene: .
CDR3 protein: CASSLRGKSTDTQYF
CDR3 DNA: TGTGCCAGCAGCTTAAGGGGGAAGAGCACAGATACGCAGTATTTT

clone size: .
J gene: TRBJ2-2
V gene: TRBV12-3/TRBV12-4
D gene: TRBD2
CDR3 protein: CASRPGGANTGELFF
CDR3 DNA: TGTGCCAGCAGGCCGGGGGGGGCGAACACCGGGGAGCTGTTTTTT

clone size: once
J gene: TRBJ1-1
V gene: TRBV18
D gene: TRBD1
CDR3 protein: CASSPQGESTEAFF
CDR3 DNA: TGTGCCAGCTCACCTCAGGGGGAGAGCACTGAAGCTTTCTTT

clone size: few
J gene: TRBJ2-7
V gene: TRBV9
D gene: .
CDR3 protein: CASSVGSTGSSYEQYF
CDR3 DNA: TGTGCCAGCAGCGTAGGGTCGACGGGGAGCTCCTACGAGCAGTACTTC

clone size: few
J gene: TRBJ2-7
V gene: TRBV20-1
D gene: TRBD1
CDR3 protein: CSARDRGNEQYF
CDR3 DNA: TGCAGTGCCCGGGACAGGGGAAATGAGCAGTACTTC

clone size: .
J gene: TRBJ2-1
V gene: TRBV2
D gene: .
CDR3 protein: CASSQKLPHNEQFF
CDR3 DNA: TGTGCCAGCAGTCAAAAACTACCACACAATGAGCAGTTCTTC

clone size: few
J gene: TRBJ1-5
V gene: TRBV7-9
D gene: .
CDR3 protein: CASSRSWGAMDQPQHF
CDR3 DNA: TGTGCCAGCAGCAGGAGCTGGGGGGCCATGGATCAGCCCCAGCATTTT

clone size: .
J gene: TRBJ1-1
V gene: TRBV29-1
D gene: TRBD1
CDR3 protein: CSGQGGARDTEAFF
CDR3 DNA: TGCAGCGGTCAGGGGGGGGCTCGGGACACTGAAGCTTTCTTT

clone size: .
J gene: TRBJ1-5
V gene: TRBV2
D gene: TRBD1
CDR3 protein: CASSGTGAVQPQHF
CDR3 DNA: TGTGCCAGCAGTGGCACAGGGGCGGTTCAGCCCCAGCATTTT

clone size: few
J gene: TRBJ1-2
V gene: TRBV15
D gene: .
CDR3 protein: CATSSPWRYGYTF
CDR3 DNA: TGTGCCACCAGCAGTCCTTGGCGCTATGGCTACACCTTC

clone size: few
J gene: TRBJ2-1
V gene: TRBV12-3/TRBV12-4
D gene: TRBD2
CDR3 protein: CASSLVGTTNEQFF
CDR3 DNA: TGTGCCAGCAGTTTAGTCGGGACTACTAATGAGCAGTTCTTC

clone size: .
J gene: TRBJ1-4
V gene: TRBV20-1
D gene: .
CDR3 protein: CSRQAVFF
CDR3 DNA: TGCTCCAGACAGGCGGTGTTTTTT

clone size: .
J gene: TRBJ2-3
V gene: TRBV7-2
D gene: .
CDR3 protein: CASSLDQDTQYF
CDR3 DNA: TGTGCCAGCAGCTTGGATCAAGATACGCAGTATTTT

clone size: .
J gene: TRBJ2-1
V gene: TRBV7-9
D gene: TRBD2
CDR3 protein: CASSPSGLAGLNEQFF
CDR3 DNA: TGTGCCAGCAGCCCTTCAGGACTAGCGGGACTCAATGAGCAGTTCTTC

clone size: .
J gene: TRBJ1-1
V gene: TRBV6-1
D gene: .
CDR3 protein: CASSHRQRGAEAFF
CDR3 DNA: TGTGCCAGCAGCCATAGACAGAGAGGCGCTGAAGCTTTCTTT

clone size: few
J gene: TRBJ1-4
V gene: TRBV5-1
D gene: TRBD1
CDR3 protein: CASGTGTNEKLFF
CDR3 DNA: TGCGCCAGCGGGACAGGGACTAATGAAAAACTGTTTTTT

clone size: few
J gene: TRBJ2-7
V gene: TRBV12-3/TRBV12-4
D gene: .
CDR3 protein: CASSLQQGVAYEQYF
CDR3 DNA: TGTGCCAGCAGTTTGCAACAGGGAGTAGCCTACGAGCAGTACTTC

clone size: .
J gene: TRBJ2-3
V gene: TRBV15
D gene: .
CDR3 protein: CATSGSSTDTQYF
CDR3 DNA: TGTGCCACCAGCGGGAGTAGCACAGATACGCAGTATTTT

clone size: .
J gene: TRBJ2-7
V gene: TRBV5-5
D gene: TRBD1
CDR3 protein: CASSLAGTGSYEQYF
CDR3 DNA: TGTGCCAGCAGCTTGGCCGGGACAGGCTCCTACGAGCAGTACTTC

clone size: .
J gene: TRBJ1-1
V gene: TRBV12-3/TRBV12-4
D gene: .
CDR3 protein: CASSRLPMNTEAFF
CDR3 DNA: TGTGCCAGCAGTCGATTACCGATGAACACTGAAGCTTTCTTT

clone size: once
J gene: TRBJ2-3
V gene: TRBV10-2
D gene: TRBD2
CDR3 protein: CASSRLAGVLDTQYF
CDR3 DNA: TGCGCCAGCAGTAGACTAGCGGGAGTTCTAGATACGCAGTATTTT

clone size: few
J gene: TRBJ1-2
V gene: TRBV6-1
D gene: TRBD1
CDR3 protein: CASSSPDRAVSGYTF
CDR3 DNA: TGTGCCAGCAGTAGCCCCGACAGGGCCGTCAGTGGCTACACCTTC

clone size: .
J gene: TRBJ1-5
V gene: TRBV20-1
D gene: .
CDR3 protein: CSAPSGGDSNQPQHF
CDR3 DNA: TGCAGTGCTCCCTCGGGGGGAGATAGCAATCAGCCCCAGCATTTT

clone size: .
J gene: TRBJ1-5
V gene: TRBV4-3
D gene: .
CDR3 protein: CASSQESGGPQHF
CDR3 DNA: TGCGCCAGCAGCCAAGAATCAGGAGGCCCCCAGCATTTT

clone size: few
J gene: TRBJ2-1
V gene: TRBV21-1
D gene: .
CDR3 protein: CASSKKRGGGYNEQFF
CDR3 DNA: TGTGCCAGCAGCAAAAAGCGGGGGGGCGGCTACAATGAGCAGTTCTTC

clone size: many
J gene: TRBJ2-4
V gene: TRBV5-1
D gene: .
CDR3 protein: CASSSFDPKENIQYF
CDR3 DNA: TGCGCCAGCAGCTCCTTCGACCCGAAAGAAAACATTCAGTACTTC

clone size: .
J gene: TRBJ2-3
V gene: TRBV2
D gene: TRBD1
CDR3 protein: CARQGASTDTQYF
CDR3 DNA: TGTGCCAGACAGGGGGCCAGCACAGATACGCAGTATTTT

clone size: many
J gene: TRBJ2-4
V gene: TRBV7-9
D gene: TRBD1
CDR3 protein: CASSRQGEGAFGIQYF
CDR3 DNA: TGTGCCAGCAGCCGACAGGGCGAAGGGGCTTTCGGCATTCAGTACTTC

clone size: many
J gene: TRBJ1-1
V gene: TRBV15
D gene: .
CDR3 protein: CATSEPGGINTEAFF
CDR3 DNA: TGTGCCACCAGCGAACCTGGAGGGATAAACACTGAAGCTTTCTTT

clone size: few
J gene: TRBJ2-7
V gene: TRBV6-1
D gene: TRBD1
CDR3 protein: CASYSPGQGTNEQYF
CDR3 DNA: TGTGCCAGCTACTCACCGGGACAGGGGACGAACGAGCAGTACTTC

clone size: few
J gene: TRBJ2-5
V gene: TRBV30
D gene: TRBD2
CDR3 protein: CAWSLGGETQYF
CDR3 DNA: TGTGCCTGGAGTCTCGGGGGGGAGACCCAGTACTTC

clone size: few
J gene: TRBJ2-2
V gene: TRBV6-2/TRBV6-3
D gene: .
CDR3 protein: CASRAGNTGELFF
CDR3 DNA: TGTGCCAGCAGGGCCGGCAACACCGGGGAGCTGTTTTTT

clone size: .
J gene: TRBJ2-1
V gene: TRBV11-2
D gene: .
CDR3 protein: CASSLTPTGNNEQFF
CDR3 DNA: TGTGCCAGCAGCTTGACCCCAACCGGCAACAATGAGCAGTTCTTC

clone size: .
J gene: TRBJ1-2
V gene: TRBV28
D gene: .
CDR3 protein: CASSYNGNYGYTF
CDR3 DNA: TGTGCCAGCAGTTACAACGGTAACTATGGCTACACCTTC

clone size: .
J gene: TRBJ2-1
V gene: TRBV7-6
D gene: .
CDR3 protein: CASSLRGQYNEQFF
CDR3 DNA: TGTGCCAGCAGCTTACGAGGACAGTACAATGAGCAGTTCTTC

clone size: few
J gene: TRBJ2-3
V gene: TRBV2
D gene: .
CDR3 protein: CASSPGDPLQYF
CDR3 DNA: TGTGCCAGCAGCCCGGGGGACCCTTTGCAGTATTTT

clone size: .
J gene: TRBJ1-4
V gene: TRBV15
D gene: .
CDR3 protein: CATRPNPGGGNEKLFF
CDR3 DNA: TGTGCCACCAGACCCAACCCCGGGGGCGGAAATGAAAAACTGTTTTTT

clone size: .
J gene: TRBJ2-2
V gene: TRBV7-8
D gene: .
CDR3 protein: CASSLAQPGELFF
CDR3 DNA: TGTGCCAGCAGCTTAGCGCAGCCCGGGGAGCTGTTTTTT

clone size: many
J gene: TRBJ2-7
V gene: TRBV11-2
D gene: .
CDR3 protein: CASSLGPVYEQYF
CDR3 DNA: TGTGCCAGCAGCTTAGGGCCTGTCTACGAGCAGTACTTC

clone size: many
J gene: TRBJ2-2
V gene: TRBV6-1
D gene: TRBD1
CDR3 protein: CASRQGQGSITGELFF
CDR3 DNA: TGTGCCAGCAGACAAGGACAGGGTAGTATCACCGGGGAGCTGTTTTTT

clone size: .
J gene: TRBJ2-1
V gene: TRBV20-1
D gene: .
CDR3 protein: CSARGGPAGGLLSYNEQFF
CDR3 DNA: TGCAGTGCCAGGGGAGGACCTGCTGGCGGACTACTTTCCTACAATGAGCAGTTCTTC

clone size: .
J gene: TRBJ1-2
V gene: TRBV6-1
D gene: TRBD1
CDR3 protein: CASSPGQIYGYTF
CDR3 DNA: TGTGCCAGCAGCCCGGGACAGATCTATGGCTACACCTTC

clone size: few
J gene: TRBJ2-1
V gene: TRBV7-3
D gene: .
CDR3 protein: CASSLISYNEQFF
CDR3 DNA: TGTGCCAGCAGCTTAATCTCCTACAATGAGCAGTTCTTC

clone size: many
J gene: TRBJ2-7
V gene: TRBV29-1
D gene: TRBD2
CDR3 protein: CSVLQEGSGGSGEQYF
CDR3 DNA: TGCAGCGTTCTCCAGGAGGGTAGCGGGGGGAGCGGCGAGCAGTACTTC

clone size: few
J gene: TRBJ1-1
V gene: TRBV12-3/TRBV12-4
D gene: TRBD1
CDR3 protein: CASSYAQGAEAFF
CDR3 DNA: TGTGCCAGCAGTTACGCGCAGGGGGCTGAAGCTTTCTTT

clone size: few
J gene: TRBJ1-5
V gene: TRBV6-4
D gene: .
CDR3 protein: CASSAEFNQPQHF
CDR3 DNA: TGTGCCAGCAGTGCAGAATTCAATCAGCCCCAGCATTTT

clone size: many
J gene: TRBJ1-3
V gene: TRBV6-1
D gene: .
CDR3 protein: CASSESPDRLGNTIYF
CDR3 DNA: TGTGCCAGCAGTGAATCTCCAGACAGGCTCGGAAACACCATATATTTT

clone size: .
J gene: TRBJ2-3
V gene: TRBV20-1
D gene: TRBD2
CDR3 protein: CSKAGELSDTQYF
CDR3 DNA: TGCAGTAAAGCGGGAGAATTGTCAGATACGCAGTATTTT

clone size: many
J gene: TRBJ2-5
V gene: TRBV3-1
D gene: TRBD2
CDR3 protein: CASSQVPGGTQYF
CDR3 DNA: TGTGCCAGCAGCCAAGTTCCGGGAGGGACCCAGTACTTC

clone size: few
J gene: TRBJ2-5
V gene: TRBV6-1
D gene: .
CDR3 protein: CARITENQGRAETQYF
CDR3 DNA: TGTGCCAGAATAACAGAGAATCAGGGTAGGGCGGAGACCCAGTACTTC

clone size: .
J gene: TRBJ2-1
V gene: TRBV3-1
D gene: .
CDR3 protein: CASSQDPGARINEQFF
CDR3 DNA: TGTGCCAGCAGCCAAGATCCGGGGGCGCGGATTAATGAGCAGTTCTTC

clone size: .
J gene: TRBJ1-2
V gene: TRBV12-3/TRBV12-4
D gene: .
CDR3 protein: CASSPTGNGYSYTF
CDR3 DNA: TGTGCCAGCAGTCCTACAGGGAATGGATATAGCTACACCTTC

clone size: many
J gene: TRBJ1-2
V gene: TRBV6-1
D gene: .
CDR3 protein: CASMKTSNYGYTF
CDR3 DNA: TGTGCCAGCATGAAGACTTCTAACTATGGCTACACCTTC

clone size: .
J gene: TRBJ2-7
V gene: TRBV5-1
D gene: .
CDR3 protein: CASSYQFEQYF
CDR3 DNA: TGCGCCAGCAGCTACCAGTTCGAGCAGTACTTC

clone size: .
J gene: TRBJ2-7
V gene: TRBV25-1
D gene: .
CDR3 protein: CASSGGGLQYF
CDR3 DNA: TGTGCCAGCAGTGGGGGGGGGCTACAGTACTTC

clone size: .
J gene: TRBJ2-3
V gene: TRBV10-3
D gene: .
CDR3 protein: CAIKSSGTGTDTQYF
CDR3 DNA: TGTGCCATCAAGTCTTCGGGGACTGGCACAGATACGCAGTATTTT

clone size: .
J gene: TRBJ1-6
V gene: TRBV5-6
D gene: .
CDR3 protein: CASMWRGKGSPLHF
CDR3 DNA: TGTGCCAGCATGTGGAGGGGGAAAGGATCACCCCTCCACTTT